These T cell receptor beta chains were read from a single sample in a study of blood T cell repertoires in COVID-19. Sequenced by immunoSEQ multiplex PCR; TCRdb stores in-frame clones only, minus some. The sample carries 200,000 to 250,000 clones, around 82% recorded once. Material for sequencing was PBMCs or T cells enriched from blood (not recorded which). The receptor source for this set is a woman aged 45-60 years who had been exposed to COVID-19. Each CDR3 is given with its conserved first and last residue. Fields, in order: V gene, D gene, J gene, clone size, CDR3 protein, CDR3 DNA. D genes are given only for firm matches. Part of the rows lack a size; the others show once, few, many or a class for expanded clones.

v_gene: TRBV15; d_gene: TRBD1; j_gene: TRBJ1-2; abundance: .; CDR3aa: CATSRDTGEVYGYTF; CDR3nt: TGTGCCACCAGCAGAGATACAGGGGAAGTCTATGGCTACACCTTC
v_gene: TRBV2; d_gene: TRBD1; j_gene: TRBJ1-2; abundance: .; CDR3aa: CASRDRGRSYGYTF; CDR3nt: TGTGCCAGCAGGGACAGGGGGCGAAGTTATGGCTACACCTTC
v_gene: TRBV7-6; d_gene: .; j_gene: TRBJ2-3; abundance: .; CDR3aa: CASSSEIGSGTDTQYF; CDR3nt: TGTGCCAGCAGCTCCGAGATTGGTTCGGGCACAGATACGCAGTATTTT
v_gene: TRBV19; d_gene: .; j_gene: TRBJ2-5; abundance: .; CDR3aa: CASSRAGKAETQYF; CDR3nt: TGTGCCAGTAGTAGGGCCGGGAAGGCAGAGACCCAGTACTTC
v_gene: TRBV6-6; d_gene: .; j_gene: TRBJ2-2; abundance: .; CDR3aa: CASSTGTGGELFF; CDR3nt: TGTGCCAGCAGTACCGGGACTGGCGGGGAGCTGTTTTTT
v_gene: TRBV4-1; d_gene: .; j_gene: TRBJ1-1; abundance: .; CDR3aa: CASSPGGTEAFF; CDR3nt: TGCGCCAGCAGCCCCGGGGGGACTGAAGCTTTCTTT
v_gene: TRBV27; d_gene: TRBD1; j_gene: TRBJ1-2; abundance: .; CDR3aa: CASSTTGGGYTF; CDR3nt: TGTGCCAGCAGTACTACAGGGGGAGGCTACACCTTC
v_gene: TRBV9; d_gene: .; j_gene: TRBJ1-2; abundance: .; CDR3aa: CASSVQAGGYTF; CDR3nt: TGTGCCAGCAGCGTGCAGGCTGGCGGCTACACCTTC
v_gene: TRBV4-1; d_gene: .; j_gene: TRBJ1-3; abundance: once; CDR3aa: CASSQLRGNTIYF; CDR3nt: TGCGCCAGCAGCCAACTGCGAGGAAACACCATATATTTT
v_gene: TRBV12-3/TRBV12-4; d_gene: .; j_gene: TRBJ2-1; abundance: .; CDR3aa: CASSTWTENEQFF; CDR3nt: TGTGCCAGCAGTACTTGGACAGAGAATGAGCAGTTCTTC
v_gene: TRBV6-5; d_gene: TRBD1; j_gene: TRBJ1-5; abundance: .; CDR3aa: CASSSDRAYQPQHF; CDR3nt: TGTGCCAGCAGTTCTGACAGGGCCTATCAGCCCCAGCATTTT
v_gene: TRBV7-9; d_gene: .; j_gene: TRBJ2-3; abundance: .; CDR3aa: CASSSRGGVTDTQYF; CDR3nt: TGTGCCAGCAGTTCCCGCGGGGGCGTAACAGATACGCAGTATTTT
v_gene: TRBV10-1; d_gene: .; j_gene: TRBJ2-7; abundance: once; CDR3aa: CATSAGGASEQYF; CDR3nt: TGCGCCACTTCGGCTGGGGGGGCGAGCGAGCAGTACTTC
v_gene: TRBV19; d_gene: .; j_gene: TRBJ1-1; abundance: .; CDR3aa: CASMISGGNTEAFF; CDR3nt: TGTGCCAGTATGATATCGGGAGGGAACACTGAAGCTTTCTTT
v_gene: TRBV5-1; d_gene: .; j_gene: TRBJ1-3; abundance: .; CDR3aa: CASRQGRGNTIYF; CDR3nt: TGCGCCAGCAGACAGGGAAGGGGAAACACCATATATTTT
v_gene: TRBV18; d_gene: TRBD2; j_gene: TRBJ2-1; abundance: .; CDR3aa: CASSLLGSGDYNEQFF; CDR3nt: TGTGCCAGCTCACTACTTGGTAGCGGGGACTACAATGAGCAGTTCTTC
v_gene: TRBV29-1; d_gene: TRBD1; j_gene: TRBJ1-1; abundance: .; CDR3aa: CSVRQGVNTEAFF; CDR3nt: TGCAGCGTTCGACAGGGGGTGAACACTGAAGCTTTCTTT
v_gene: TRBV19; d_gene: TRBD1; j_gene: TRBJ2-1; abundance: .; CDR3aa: CASSIGQGIREQFF; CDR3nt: TGTGCCAGTAGTATAGGACAGGGGATCCGGGAGCAGTTCTTC
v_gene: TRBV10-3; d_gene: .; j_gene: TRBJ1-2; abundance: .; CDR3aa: CAISESSELYGYTF; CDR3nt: TGTGCCATCAGTGAGTCGTCTGAGCTTTATGGCTACACCTTC
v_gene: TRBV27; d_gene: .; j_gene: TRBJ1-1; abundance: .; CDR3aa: CASSLSRAGTEAFF; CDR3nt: TGTGCCAGCAGTTTATCGAGGGCCGGTACTGAAGCTTTCTTT
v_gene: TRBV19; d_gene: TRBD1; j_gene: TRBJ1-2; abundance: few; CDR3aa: CASRINRGRDRNYGYTF; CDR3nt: TGTGCCAGTAGAATCAACAGGGGGCGCGACCGGAACTATGGCTACACCTTC
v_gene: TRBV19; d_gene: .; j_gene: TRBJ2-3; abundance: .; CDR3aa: CASTPRGGFSTDTQYF; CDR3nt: TGTGCCAGTACCCCAAGGGGGGGGTTTAGCACAGATACGCAGTATTTT
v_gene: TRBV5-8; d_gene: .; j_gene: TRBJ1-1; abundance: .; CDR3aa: CASTWTVAVNTEAFF; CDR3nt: TGTGCCAGCACCTGGACAGTCGCGGTGAACACTGAAGCTTTCTTT
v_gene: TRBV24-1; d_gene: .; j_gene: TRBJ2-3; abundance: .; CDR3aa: CATSDNGLPPPLDTQYF; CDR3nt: TGTGCCACCAGTGATAACGGACTACCACCTCCCTTAGATACGCAGTATTTT
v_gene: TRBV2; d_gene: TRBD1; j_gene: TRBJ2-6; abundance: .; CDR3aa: CASGGQPGHSGANVLTF; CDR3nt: TGTGCCAGCGGGGGACAGCCCGGCCACTCTGGGGCCAACGTCCTGACTTTC
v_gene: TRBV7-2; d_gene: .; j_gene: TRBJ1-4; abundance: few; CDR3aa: CASSPSGKPSEKLFF; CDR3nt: TGTGCCAGCAGCCCTAGCGGCAAGCCTAGTGAAAAACTGTTTTTT
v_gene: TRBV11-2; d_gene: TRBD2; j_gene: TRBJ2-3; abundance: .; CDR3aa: CASSLGTSGGARDTQYF; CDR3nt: TGTGCCAGCAGCTTAGGGACTAGCGGGGGGGCCAGGGATACGCAGTATTTT
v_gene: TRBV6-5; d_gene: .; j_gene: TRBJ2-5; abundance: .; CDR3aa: CASSYARWGDQYF; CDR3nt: TGTGCCAGCAGTTACGCCAGGTGGGGGGACCAGTACTTC
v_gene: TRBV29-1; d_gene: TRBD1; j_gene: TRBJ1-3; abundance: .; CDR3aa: CSGRTGGNTIYF; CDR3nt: TGCAGCGGCCGGACAGGAGGAAACACCATATATTTT
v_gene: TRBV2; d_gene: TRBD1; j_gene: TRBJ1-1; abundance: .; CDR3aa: CASSVSRGQNTEAFF; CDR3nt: TGTGCCAGCAGTGTGTCCAGGGGGCAGAACACTGAAGCTTTCTTT
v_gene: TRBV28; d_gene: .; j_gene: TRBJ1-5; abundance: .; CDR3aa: CVEARGGDKPQHF; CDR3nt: TGTGTCGAAGCTAGGGGGGGGGATAAGCCCCAGCATTTT
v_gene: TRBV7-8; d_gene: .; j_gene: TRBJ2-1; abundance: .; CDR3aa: CASSLGNRENEQFF; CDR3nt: TGTGCCAGCAGCTTGGGCAACAGGGAAAATGAGCAGTTCTTC
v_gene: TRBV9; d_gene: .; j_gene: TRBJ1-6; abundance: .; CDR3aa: CASSVATEGLPLHF; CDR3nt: TGTGCCAGCAGCGTAGCTACGGAGGGTTTACCCCTCCACTTT
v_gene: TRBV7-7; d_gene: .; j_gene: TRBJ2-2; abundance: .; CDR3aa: CASSLSEGRELFF; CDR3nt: TGTGCCAGCAGCTTAAGCGAGGGCCGGGAGCTGTTTTTT
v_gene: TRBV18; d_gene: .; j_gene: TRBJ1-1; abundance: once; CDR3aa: CASSPNRVVNTEAFF; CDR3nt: TGTGCCAGCTCTCCAAACAGGGTGGTGAACACTGAAGCTTTCTTT
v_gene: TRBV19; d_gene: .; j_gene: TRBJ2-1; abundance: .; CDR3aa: CASSVLQESYNEQFF; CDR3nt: TGTGCCAGTAGTGTGCTACAGGAATCCTACAATGAGCAGTTCTTC
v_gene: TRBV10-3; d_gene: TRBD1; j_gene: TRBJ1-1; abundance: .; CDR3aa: CAISEEGQLMTEAFF; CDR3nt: TGTGCCATCAGTGAAGAGGGACAGTTGATGACTGAAGCTTTCTTT
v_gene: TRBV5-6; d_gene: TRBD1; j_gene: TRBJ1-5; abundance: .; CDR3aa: CASSLRTGIGNQPQHF; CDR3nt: TGTGCCAGCAGCCTACGGACAGGGATCGGCAATCAGCCCCAGCATTTT
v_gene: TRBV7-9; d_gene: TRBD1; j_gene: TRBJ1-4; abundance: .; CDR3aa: CASSLRGIREKLFF; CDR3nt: TGTGCCAGCAGCCTCAGGGGGATAAGAGAAAAACTGTTTTTT
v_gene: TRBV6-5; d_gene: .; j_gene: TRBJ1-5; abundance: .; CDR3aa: CASTARKDSGQPQHF; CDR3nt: TGTGCCAGCACCGCTAGGAAAGATTCGGGTCAGCCCCAGCATTTT
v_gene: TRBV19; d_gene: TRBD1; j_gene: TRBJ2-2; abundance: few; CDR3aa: CASSTSGTGVPGELFF; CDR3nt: TGTGCCAGTAGTACTTCCGGGACAGGGGTTCCCGGGGAGCTGTTTTTT
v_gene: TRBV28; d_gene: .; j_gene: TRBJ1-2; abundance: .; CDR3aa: CASSETGKGYTF; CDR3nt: TGTGCCAGCAGTGAAACAGGGAAGGGCTACACCTTC
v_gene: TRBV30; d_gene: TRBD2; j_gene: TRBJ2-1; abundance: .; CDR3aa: CAWMTAGRGGPYNEQFF; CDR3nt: TGTGCCTGGATGACGGCCGGGCGGGGGGGCCCCTACAATGAGCAGTTCTTC
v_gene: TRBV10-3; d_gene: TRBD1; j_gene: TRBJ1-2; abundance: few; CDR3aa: CATGTGGNYGYTF; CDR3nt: TGTGCCACCGGGACAGGGGGAAACTATGGCTACACCTTC
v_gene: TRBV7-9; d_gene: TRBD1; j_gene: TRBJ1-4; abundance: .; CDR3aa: CASSLWTGTGGEKLFF; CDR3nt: TGTGCCAGCAGCCTCTGGACCGGGACAGGGGGCGAAAAACTGTTTTTT
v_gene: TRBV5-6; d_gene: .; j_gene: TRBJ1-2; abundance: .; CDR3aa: CASSSGLNRVGGYTF; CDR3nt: TGTGCCAGCAGCAGCGGACTGAACAGGGTAGGCGGCTACACCTTC
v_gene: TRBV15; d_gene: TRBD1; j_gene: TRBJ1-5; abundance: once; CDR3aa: CATSRSGTGVNQPQHF; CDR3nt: TGTGCCACCAGCAGATCCGGGACAGGGGTCAATCAGCCCCAGCATTTT
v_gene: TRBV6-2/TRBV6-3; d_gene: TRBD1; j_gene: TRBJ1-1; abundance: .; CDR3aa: CASSTDRGGRTEAFF; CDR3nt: TGTGCCAGCAGTACCGACAGGGGAGGAAGGACTGAAGCTTTCTTT
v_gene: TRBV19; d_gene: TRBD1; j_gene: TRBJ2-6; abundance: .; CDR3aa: CASSGTGGSGANVLTF; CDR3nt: TGTGCCAGTAGCGGGACAGGGGGCTCTGGGGCCAACGTCCTGACTTTC
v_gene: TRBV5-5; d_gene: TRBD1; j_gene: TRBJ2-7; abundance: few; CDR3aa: CASSSWTGNTHEQYF; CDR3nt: TGTGCCAGCAGCAGTTGGACAGGGAATACCCACGAGCAGTACTTC
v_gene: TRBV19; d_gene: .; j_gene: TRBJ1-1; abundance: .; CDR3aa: CASSSGTNRDTEAFF; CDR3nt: TGTGCCAGTAGTAGCGGGACTAACAGGGACACTGAAGCTTTCTTT
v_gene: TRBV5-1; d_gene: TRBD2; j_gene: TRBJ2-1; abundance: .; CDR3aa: CASGQSGGAHNEQFF; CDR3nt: TGCGCCAGCGGGCAGAGCGGGGGCGCCCACAATGAGCAGTTCTTC